This section outlines one TCR beta chain sequence together with its context. Its antigen remains unknown. The CDR3 covers 13 residues. Germline CDR1 and CDR2: SGHVT and SQSDAQ. Trimming took 4 bases from V and 1 from J, leaving 8 bases between them. This entry belongs to a study of cytomegalovirus exposure and HLA in healthy donors. Findings and limits, study-wide: Association of a missense DCLRE1C variant with TCR beta V- and J-gene trimming was reported in a later analysis.

Vbeta (60) and Jbeta (13) primers were used in the PCR. Data came from immunoSEQ multiplex PCR; TCRdb stores just in-frame clones and leaves some out. The sample consists of more than 200,000 clones, less than 80% of them appearing once. The TCR comes from a girl aged 2-10 years in good health and CMV-seronegative. Sample: PBMCs. V usage is TRBV7-4 and J usage is TRBJ2-7; the D is unclear. CDR3 sequence reads: CASSSLVSYEQYF. The CDR3 region has the DNA TGTGCCAGCAGCTCCCTTGTTTCCTACGAGCAGTACTTC.